This T cell receptor beta chain was observed in a study of blood T cell repertoires in COVID-19. About the research overall: Collection of acute and convalescent COVID-19 samples took place in the United States, Italy and Spain. The analysed material was cDNA or gDNA that came from T cells, B-cell-depleted T cells, or PBMCs.

Sequencing was performed with immunoSEQ multiplex PCR; in TCRdb, only in-frame clones are kept and a portion is missing. The profile shows about 150,000 clones, roughly nine tenths of them singletons. The CDR3 covers 14 residues. The V end was cut by 1 base, the J end by 8 bases, with 13 bases between. CDR1 and CDR2 (germline): SEHNR, FQNEAQ (reference sequence). The rearrangement joins TRBV7-9 to TRBJ2-3; D is possibly TRBD1 (6 bases). Material for sequencing was peripheral blood. This TCR derives from a man between 45 and 60 years old with acute or convalescent COVID-19. CDR3 bases: TGTGCCAGCAGCTTAGGGCCTCAGGGGACTACGCAGTATTTT. Its translation is CASSLGPQGTTQYF.